This T cell receptor beta chain stems from a study of CD8+ T cells in alopecia areata. Study results and limitations: Among patients, TCR sharing was less clear than in mice, a difference possibly due in part to HLA diversity in the patient population. Especially in alopecia totalis/universalis, lesional scalp showed greater clonality than normal scalp did.

The sequencing template was cDNA reverse transcribed from extracted RNA. Using immunoSEQ multiplex PCR, the repertoire was profiled, and TCRdb retains in-frame clones only, with some absent. In the table there are approximately 98,000 clones, roughly 55% of which are singletons. Isolation of CD4+ and CD8+ T cells from PBMCs was achieved by sorting. About this clone: Its specificity is unknown.

V shed 5 bases and J shed 7 bases, with 9 bases lying between them. The germline V gene encodes CDR1 MNHEY and CDR2 SMNVEV (reference sequence). The CDR3 sequence is 12 residues long. The sequence was collected from a human donor with alopecia areata. The rearrangement joins TRBV27 to TRBJ2-1, with D maybe TRBD2 (6 bases). Sample: NKG2D-low CD8+ T cells sorted from blood. CDR3 protein: CASSRLVNEQFF. The CDR3 DNA is TGTGCCAGCAGTCGACTAGTGAATGAGCAGTTCTTC.